This entry lists 10 T cell receptor beta chains sequenced from one sample in a study of blood T cell repertoires in COVID-19. The method was immunoSEQ multiplex PCR; TCRdb's version includes in-frame clones alone and lacks a portion of them. Seen here are roughly 350,000 clones, under 95% observed once, and the top ten hold roughly 18%. The sequenced material came from PBMCs or T cells enriched from blood (not recorded which). The receptors were sampled from a woman aged 25 to 39 who had recovered from COVID-19.

This sequence joins TRBV28 and TRBJ1-1, with unresolved D. CDR1 is MDHEN, CDR2 SYDVKM, per germline. V lost 2 bases, J lost 0 bases, and 7 bases lay in between. The length of the CDR3 is 14 residues. The CDR3, as DNA: TGTGCCAGCAGTTTAACGGTCATGAACACTGAAGCTTTCTTT. Translation gives CASSLTVMNTEAFF.

The V gene is TRBV9, the J gene TRBJ2-3; 10 bases map to TRBD2. Germline V gene sequence: CDR1 SGDLS, CDR2 YYNGEE. The CDR3 spans 15 residues. V shed 2 bases and J 5 bases; nucleotides not matched to a gene: 5. CDR3 protein: CASSVLAGVKDTQYF. Here the CDR3 DNA reads TGTGCCAGCAGCGTCCTAGCGGGAGTGAAAGATACGCAGTATTTT.

The chain recombines TRBV6-5 with TRBJ2-7; D is unclear. The CDR3 contains 15 residues. The V gene's germline CDR1 is MNHEY and CDR2 SVGAGI. V was pared by 2 bases and J by 5 bases, with 16 bases between. The CDR3 DNA reads as TGTGCCAGCAGTTACACCAGGCAACCCCGTAACGAGCAGTACTTC. It translates to CASSYTRQPRNEQYF.

The V and J genes are TRBV28 and TRBJ2-5; 15 bases are shared with TRBD2. The germline V gene has CDR1 MDHEN and CDR2 SYDVKM. The CDR3 runs to 17 residues. J was trimmed by 7 bases and V by 2 bases; bases with no gene match: 8. CDR3 in amino acids: CASSLDSGLAGGRTQYF. CDR3 DNA: TGTGCCAGCAGTTTAGACTCGGGACTAGCGGGGGGACGGACCCAGTACTTC.

This rearrangement joins TRBV7-9 to TRBJ2-5; D remains unclear. CDR3 length: 13 residues. The germline V gene has CDR1 SEHNR and CDR2 FQNEAQ (reference sequence). Trimming pared 4 bases from V and 0 bases from J, leaving 6 bases between. DNA for the CDR3: TGTGCCAGCAGCTCCAGGTACCAAGAGACCCAGTACTTC. It codes for CASSSRYQETQYF. The full variable domain, in which reference TRBV7-9 and TRBJ2-5 provide the parts outside the CDR3, is DTGVSQNPRHKITKRGQNVTFRCDPISEHNRLYWYRQTLGQGPEFLTYFQNEAQLEKSRLLSDRFSAERPKGSFSTLEIQRTEQGDSAMYLCASSSRYQETQYFGPGTRLLVL.

This rearrangement joins TRBV6-7 to TRBJ1-5, with TRBD1 matching over 9 bases. TRBV6-7 is classed as an ORF, of uncertain function. The CDR3 spans 14 residues. V dropped 8 bases and J dropped 7; count of bases not matched to a gene: 9. The CDR3 reads CASQGQGNGQPQHF. The CDR3 DNA follows: TGTGCCAGCCAGGGACAGGGTAATGGCCAGCCCCAGCATTTT.

This chain joins TRBV7-2 and TRBJ1-2; 7 bases line up with TRBD1. V was clipped by 0 bases and J by 4 bases; unmatched bases: 11. CDR1 is SGHTA, CDR2 FQGNSA, per germline. The CDR3 spans 17 residues. CDR3 in DNA: TGTGCCAGCAGCTTAGCGCCCACAGGGGTCTCCCCCTATGGCTACACCTTC. It translates to CASSLAPTGVSPYGYTF.

The rearrangement uses TRBV7-3 and TRBJ2-7; 12 positions agree with TRBD2. CDR1 is SGHTA, CDR2 FQGTGA, per germline. V dropped 2 bases and J dropped 7; count of bases not matched to a gene: 3. The CDR3 runs 14 residues. CDR3 sequence: CASSLEGLAGEQYF. The DNA of the CDR3 is TGTGCCAGCAGCTTAGAGGGACTAGCGGGTGAGCAGTACTTC. Full variable domain (missing parts from reference TRBV7-3 and TRBJ2-7): GAGVSQTPSNKVTEKGKYVELRCDPISGHTALYWYRQSLGQGPEFLIYFQGTGAADDSGLPNDRFFAVRPEGSVSTLKIQRTERGDSAVYLCASSLEGLAGEQYFGPGTRLTVT.

The chain carries TRBV11-2 and TRBJ2-3; 8 bases align to TRBD2. This CDR3 has 14 residues. Trimming removed 6 bases from V and 6 bases from J; junction bases left unmatched: 8. Germline-derived CDR1 and CDR2 are SGHAT and FQNNGV. The CDR3 loop reads CASRPLPGGDTQYF. The CDR3 DNA follows: TGTGCCAGCAGACCCCTCCCGGGGGGGGATACGCAGTATTTT.

The J gene is TRBJ1-1, the V gene TRBV9; 10 bases are shared with TRBD1. J lost 6 bases, V lost 3 bases, and 8 bases had no gene match. This CDR3 has 15 amino acids. Looked up from germline, CDR1 is SGDLS and CDR2 is YYNGEE. For the CDR3, the DNA is TGTGCCAGCAGCGAGACAGGGGGCGCCGAGTCTGAAGCTTTCTTT. It specifies CASSETGGAESEAFF.